This is a list of T cell receptor beta chains from one sample in a study of T cell responses to AZD1222 COVID-19 vaccine. Here immunoSEQ multiplex PCR was the method, and the copy in TCRdb shows in-frame clones only, minus some. The table lists some 110,000 clones, about 86% of them singletons. Sequenced here: peripheral blood, sampled 28 days after the second AZD1222 dose. The receptor set was obtained from an adult who received the AZD1222 COVID-19 vaccine. Both conserved end residues are part of each CDR3. The D gene is left open where the match is weak.

j_call: TRBJ1-2
v_call: TRBV24-1
d_call: TRBD1
cdr3_nt: TGTGCCACCAGTGGCACGGGACAGAACTATGGCTACACCTTC
cdr3_aa: CATSGTGQNYGYTF

j_call: TRBJ2-7
v_call: TRBV10-3
d_call: NA
cdr3_nt: TGTGCCATCAGTAGAGAGCCACAGGGTGACGAGCAGTACTTC
cdr3_aa: CAISREPQGDEQYF

j_call: TRBJ2-3
v_call: TRBV7-9
d_call: TRBD1
cdr3_nt: TGTGCCAGCAGCCCCGGGACAGAATCAGATACGCAGTATTTT
cdr3_aa: CASSPGTESDTQYF

j_call: TRBJ1-5
v_call: TRBV6-2/TRBV6-3
d_call: NA
cdr3_nt: TGTGCCAGCAGTGTTGGTCAGGGGAGACAGCCCCAGCATTTT
cdr3_aa: CASSVGQGRQPQHF

j_call: TRBJ2-5
v_call: TRBV29-1
d_call: NA
cdr3_nt: TGCAGCGTTAGGACCGGTCAAGAGACCCAGTACTTC
cdr3_aa: CSVRTGQETQYF

j_call: TRBJ1-4
v_call: TRBV4-1
d_call: NA
cdr3_nt: TGCGCCAGCAGCCCCCGCTCCTACGACAGGTTAGCCACTGAAAAACTGTTTTTT
cdr3_aa: CASSPRSYDRLATEKLFF

j_call: TRBJ1-2
v_call: TRBV6-2/TRBV6-3
d_call: TRBD1
cdr3_nt: TGTGCCAGCAGTTCAACCCTGGACAGGGCAGATGGCTACACCTTC
cdr3_aa: CASSSTLDRADGYTF

j_call: TRBJ2-7
v_call: TRBV11-2
d_call: TRBD1
cdr3_nt: TGTGCCAGCAGCATAGGGACAGGGACGATCGACGAGCAGTACTTC
cdr3_aa: CASSIGTGTIDEQYF

j_call: TRBJ1-2
v_call: TRBV5-1
d_call: TRBD1
cdr3_nt: TGCGCCAGCAGCTTATGGACAGGGGATGGCTATGGCTACACCTTC
cdr3_aa: CASSLWTGDGYGYTF

j_call: TRBJ2-7
v_call: TRBV19
d_call: NA
cdr3_nt: TGTGCCAGTAGCGCAGGAGGCCACGAGCAGTACTTC
cdr3_aa: CASSAGGHEQYF

j_call: TRBJ1-4
v_call: TRBV4-2
d_call: NA
cdr3_nt: TGTGCCAGCAGCCAAGCGGGGGGGCATGAAAAACTGTTTTTT
cdr3_aa: CASSQAGGHEKLFF

j_call: TRBJ1-5
v_call: TRBV9
d_call: NA
cdr3_nt: TGTGCCAGCAGCGTAGTGGGTGGTAGGAGAACGTTGCCCCAGCATTTT
cdr3_aa: CASSVVGGRRTLPQHF

j_call: TRBJ1-1
v_call: TRBV18
d_call: NA
cdr3_nt: TGTGCCAGCTCACCACCGGTAGGGTTTGGTGAAGCTTTCTTT
cdr3_aa: CASSPPVGFGEAFF

j_call: TRBJ2-5
v_call: TRBV5-8
d_call: TRBD1
cdr3_nt: TGTGCCAGCAGCTCCCGGGACAGGAAAGAGACCCAGTACTTC
cdr3_aa: CASSSRDRKETQYF

j_call: TRBJ2-1
v_call: TRBV12-5
d_call: NA
cdr3_nt: TGTGCTAGTGGTTTGGTTTTATCCGGTGAGCAGTTCTTC
cdr3_aa: CASGLVLSGEQFF

j_call: TRBJ2-5
v_call: TRBV27
d_call: NA
cdr3_nt: TGTGCCAGCAGTTTAAGAGGCAGGGCGCAAGAGACCCAGTACTTC
cdr3_aa: CASSLRGRAQETQYF